This passage covers 31 T cell receptor beta chains from one sample sequenced in a study of T cell clusters in autoimmune cytopenias (dated by TCRdb to the late 2010s). Per sample, about 230 ng of peripheral blood genomic DNA, around 40,000 genome equivalents, was used for TRB amplification. Instrument used: Illumina MiSeq. To amplify TRB rearrangements, a touch-down multiplex PCR protocol was run with the TRB-A and TRB-B primer pools combined in a single tube. The reads went through TCRdb reprocessing, and each CDR3 protein sequence gets one entry with no DNA. The table held for this sample gives approximately 8,800 distinct CDR3 sequences. The ten largest account for around 3.9% of the sample. Sequencing was done on a sample of peripheral blood. The receptors were sampled from a human donor with an autoimmune cytopenia or autoimmune hepatitis (not recorded which).

V is TRBV13 and J is TRBJ1-4; TCRdb's D call of TRBD1 is untestable without DNA. The CDR3 totals 13 residues. Germline CDR1 reads PRHDT; CDR2 reads FYEKMQ (reference sequence). CDR3 protein: CASRGQGSEKLFF.

This rearrangement joins TRBV20-1 to TRBJ1-2. Germline CDR1 DFQATT, CDR2 SNEGSKA (reference sequence). This CDR3 is built from 13 residues. This CDR3 is CSARERAVYGYTF.

This clonotype ranks as medium-sized in terms of frequency. V gene TRBV19 combines with J gene TRBJ1-2. CDR1 is LNHDA, CDR2 SQIVND, per germline (reference sequence). The CDR3 contains 12 residues. CDR3 amino acids: CASSSFYYGYTF.

According to its frequency, this clonotype is medium-sized (0.01 to 0.1%). CDR3 loop: CASSPSGGRSNEQFF. The chain carries TRBV6-5 and TRBJ2-1; with no DNA, the TCRdb D assignment of TRBD2 cannot be verified. The germline V gene has CDR1 MNHEY and CDR2 SVGAGI. The CDR3 contains 15 residues.

The CDR3 loop reads CASSQELTSGNTGELFF. The chain uses TRBV7-2 and TRBJ2-2; absent DNA, TCRdb's TRBD2 call cannot be checked. Germline V gene lookup returns CDR1 SGHTA and CDR2 FQGNSA. The CDR3 spans 17 residues.

This clonotype is labeled medium-sized based on frequency. The gene calls are TRBV29-1 and TRBJ1-2; TCRdb's D call of TRBD1 is untestable without DNA. Germline loops: CDR1 SQVTM, CDR2 ANQGSEA. This CDR3 contains 14 residues. CDR3 in amino acids: CSVRQGGGFGGYTF.

The rearrangement links TRBV28 to TRBJ2-2; absent DNA, TCRdb's TRBD1 call cannot be checked. In germline, CDR1 is MDHEN, CDR2 SYDVKM. This CDR3 comprises 18 residues. The CDR3 loop reads CASSLLPAGVTNTGELFF.

In terms of frequency, this clonotype is medium-sized. The rearrangement links TRBV19 to TRBJ1-5. Germline values: CDR1 LNHDA, CDR2 SQIVND (reference sequence). CDR3 length: 12 amino acids. CDR3 residues: CASSFSNQPQHF.

The J gene is TRBJ2-7, the V gene TRBV14. CDR1 is SGHDN, CDR2 FVKESK, per germline. The CDR3 sequence is 14 residues long. CDR3 region: CASSQGLPPYEQYF.

This clonotype is classed as medium-sized by frequency. V usage is TRBV29-1 and J usage is TRBJ2-1; TCRdb's D call of TRBD2 is untestable without DNA. The CDR3 runs 14 residues. The germline V gene has CDR1 SQVTM and CDR2 ANQGSEA. The CDR3 sequence: CSVALWAMNNEQFF.

This clonotype counts as medium-sized by frequency. The chain couples TRBV19 to TRBJ2-7; TCRdb gives TRBD1 as the D gene, but with no DNA this cannot be confirmed. The CDR3 has 15 residues. The V gene's germline CDR1 is LNHDA and CDR2 SQIVND (reference sequence). CDR3 protein: CASSRAGSETYEQYF. Full variable domain (missing parts from reference TRBV19 and TRBJ2-7): DGGITQSPKYLFRKEGQNVTLSCEQNLNHDAMYWYRQDPGQGLRLIYYSQIVNDFQKGDIAEGYSVSREKKESFPLTVTSAQKNPTAFYLCASSRAGSETYEQYFGPGTRLTVT.

Frequency places this clonotype as medium-sized. The chain is built from TRBV7-2 and TRBJ2-3; the D call of TRBD1 rests on TCRdb alone, since no DNA is present to check it. CDR3 length: 15 residues. Germline assignment: CDR1 SGHTA and CDR2 FQGNSA. The CDR3 loop reads CASSLAGAPADTQYF.

This clonotype is deemed medium-sized by its frequency. V is TRBV6-5 and J is TRBJ2-7; TCRdb names TRBD2, which stays unverified in the absence of DNA. Germline-derived CDR1 and CDR2 are MNHEY and SVGAGI. The CDR3 covers 14 residues. The CDR3 sequence: CASSYMREGYEQYF.

V gene TRBV28 combines with J gene TRBJ2-1; TCRdb's assignment of TRBD2 cannot be checked, as there is no DNA. CDR1 and CDR2 from the germline V gene are MDHEN and SYDVKM. The CDR3 is 14 amino acids. CDR3 sequence: CASNLGSGYNEQFF.

Judged by frequency, this clonotype is medium-sized. CDR3 sequence: CSVGAGWGMGNSPLHF. This rearrangement joins TRBV29-1 to TRBJ1-6; no DNA is available, so the TRBD1 call from TCRdb remains unchecked. The CDR3 runs to 16 residues. The germline gives CDR1 SQVTM, CDR2 ANQGSEA.

The chain has TRBV7-2 and TRBJ2-1; TCRdb's D gene call, TRBD2, goes unchecked for lack of DNA. This CDR3 is built from 18 residues. CDR1 is SGHTA, CDR2 FQGNSA, per germline. CDR3: CASSLWPRLAGDQHEQFF.

This clonotype ranks as medium-sized in terms of frequency. J is TRBJ2-1 and V is TRBV27. CDR3 length: 13 residues. Germline CDR1 and CDR2: MNHEY and SMNVEV (reference sequence). CDR3 protein: CASSTDYYNEQFF.

The V and J genes are TRBV13 and TRBJ2-7; TCRdb returns TRBD1, unconfirmable since there is no DNA. CDR1 is PRHDT, CDR2 FYEKMQ, per germline (reference sequence). The CDR3 totals 14 residues. CDR3: CASSSRTGFYEQYF.

CDR3: CASSWDSIYEQYF. This sequence joins TRBV11-1 and TRBJ2-7; TCRdb names TRBD1, which stays unverified in the absence of DNA. The CDR3 totals 13 residues. The germline CDR1 and CDR2 sequences are SGHAT and FQDESV (reference sequence).

This chain links TRBV18 with TRBJ1-1. The germline V gene encodes CDR1 KGHSH and CDR2 LQKENI. The CDR3 contains 12 residues. The chain's CDR3 is CASSELGLEAFF.

The chain couples TRBV30 to TRBJ1-1; TCRdb returns TRBD1, unconfirmable since there is no DNA. In germline, CDR1 is GTSNPN, CDR2 SVGIG (reference sequence). CDR3 size: 12 residues. The CDR3 here is CAWTGQPTEAFF.

This clonotype is identified as medium-sized (0.01 to 0.1%) from frequency. The genes are TRBV6-1 and TRBJ1-5; the TRBD1 assignment by TCRdb is unverifiable without DNA. The CDR3 spans 15 residues. Per germline, CDR1 MNHNS and CDR2 SASEGT. CDR3 loop: CAIQPGQGGNQPQHF.

This chain uses TRBV6-5 with TRBJ1-6; TCRdb designates TRBD1, a call that cannot be tested without DNA. In germline, CDR1 is MNHEY, CDR2 SVGAGI. This CDR3 is built from 19 residues. This CDR3 is CASSYSRAQGGFGNSPLHF.

Judged by frequency, this clonotype is medium-sized. The rearrangement uses TRBV27 and TRBJ2-7; without DNA, the TCRdb call of TRBD1 cannot be checked. Germline V gene data show CDR1 as MNHEY and CDR2 as SMNVEV (reference sequence). This CDR3 has 15 residues. CDR3 sequence reads: CASGEVGRGLDEQYF.

V is TRBV27 and J is TRBJ1-2; the TRBD1 assignment by TCRdb is unverifiable without DNA. The CDR3 spans 16 residues. Germline V gives CDR1 MNHEY, CDR2 SMNVEV (reference sequence). The CDR3 reads CASSLPPQGPNYGYTF.

This clonotype shows up as medium-sized by frequency. The rearrangement links TRBV7-6 to TRBJ2-1; absent DNA, TCRdb's TRBD1 call cannot be checked. The germline gives CDR1 SGHVS, CDR2 FNYEAQ. The CDR3 covers 14 residues. The CDR3 loop reads CASSLEGGANEQFF.

Judged by frequency, this clonotype is medium-sized. This chain links TRBV12-3 or TRBV12-4 with TRBJ1-2; TCRdb returns TRBD1, unconfirmable since there is no DNA. This CDR3 has 15 amino acids. The CDR3 protein is CASSSDTGPNYGYTF.

The rearrangement links TRBV18 to TRBJ1-5; TCRdb's D call, TRBD1, is unchecked because there is no DNA. Germline-derived CDR1 and CDR2 are KGHSH and LQKENI. The CDR3 totals 17 residues. This CDR3 reads CASSPQGATGSNQPQHF.

By frequency, this clonotype is medium-sized. J is TRBJ2-1 and V is TRBV6-6; TCRdb outputs TRBD2, but without DNA this stays unchecked. The CDR3 spans 15 residues. The V gene's germline CDR1 is MNHNY and CDR2 SVGAGI (reference sequence). The chain's CDR3 is CASTLSTSHYNEQFF.

Measured by frequency, this clonotype is medium-sized. The rearrangement links TRBV18 to TRBJ2-3; the TCRdb call, TRBD2, lacks DNA for checking. The germline V gene encodes CDR1 KGHSH and CDR2 LQKENI. CDR3 length: 16 residues. The CDR3 protein is CASSPRPSRSTDTQYF.

By frequency, this clonotype registers medium-sized (0.01 to 0.1%). V gene TRBV6-1 combines with J gene TRBJ2-7; TCRdb's D call of TRBD1 is untestable without DNA. Germline lookup yields CDR1 MNHNS and CDR2 SASEGT. The CDR3 spans 13 residues. The CDR3 loop is CATLRGEIYEQYF.